Listed here are 11 T cell receptor beta chains from one sample, sequenced in a study of blood T cells in healthy people across ages. Combining a sample-barcoded 5' primer with a J-beta primer mix, a second PCR ran for about 7 to 12 cycles. TCRdb called the 5' RACE reads again in MiXCR, with one record for every CDR3 protein. The sample holds approximately 2,000,000 distinct CDR3 sequences, 30% to 40% seen once. The sequenced material came from blood. These receptors were taken from a human donor in good health.

This chain connects TRBV7-8 to TRBJ1-5; D not resolved. This CDR3 region has 16 residues. Germline values: CDR1 SGHVS, CDR2 FQNEAQ. Trimming shortened V by 5 bases and J by 3 bases, and 17 bases separated the two germline ends. CDR3 bases: TGTGCCAGCAGCCAACCTTCGGGCAGAGCCAATCAGCCCCAGCATTTT. Encoded protein: CASSQPSGRANQPQHF.

This clonotype was seen a single time. This chain links TRBV24-1 with TRBJ1-5; TRBD1 is a possible D gene (5 bases). This CDR3 region has 13 residues. From germline, CDR1 is KGHDR and CDR2 SFDVKD. V dropped 7 bases and J dropped 8 bases, with 14 bases sitting between them. CDR3 in DNA: TGTGCCACCAGCATTATGGCAGGGAAGCCCCAGCATTTT. Translating gives CATSIMAGKPQHF.

This clonotype was picked up a small number of times. This sequence joins TRBV29-1 and TRBJ2-3; D unresolved. This CDR3 has 13 amino acids. Germline assignment: CDR1 SQVTM and CDR2 ANQGSEA. V was clipped by 3 bases and J by 13 bases, with 20 bases between them. Here the CDR3 DNA reads TGCAGCGTTGAGGCCAGTCGGGCCGGTCGGGAGTATTTT. Protein: CSVEASRAGREYF.

The chain uses TRBV3-1 and TRBJ1-4; D unclear. The CDR3 has 13 residues. V was trimmed by 1 base and J by 10 bases, leaving 10 bases between them. The germline CDR1 and CDR2 sequences are LGHDT and YNNKEL (reference sequence). The chain's CDR3 is CASSQGREGKLFF. The CDR3 coding sequence is TGTGCCAGCAGCCAAGGTCGTGAAGGAAAACTGTTTTTT. Drawing the rest from reference TRBV3-1 and TRBJ1-4, the complete variable domain is DTAVSQTPKYLVTQMGNDKSIKCEQNLGHDTMYWYKQDSKKFLKIMFSYNNKELIINETVPNRFSPKSPDKAHLNLHINSLELGDSAVYFCASSQGREGKLFFGSGTQLSVL.

This clonotype was counted only a few times. The chain carries TRBV5-5 and TRBJ2-7; TRBD1 aligns across 9 bases. J lost 0 bases, V lost 5 bases, and 6 bases had no gene match. This CDR3 is 15 amino acids long. Germline CDR1 is SGHKS and CDR2 is YYEKEE (reference sequence). The CDR3 sequence is CASSRTGDISYEQYF. In DNA, the CDR3 is TGTGCCAGCAGTAGGACAGGGGACATCTCCTACGAGCAGTACTTC.

This clonotype appeared many times. This chain links TRBV29-1 with TRBJ2-5; 9 bases match TRBD1. Losses at the gene ends were 6 bases for V and 4 bases for J; bases not matched to a gene: 6. The length of the CDR3 is 13 residues. Germline assignment: CDR1 SQVTM and CDR2 ANQGSEA. CDR3: CSVRGQGPETQYF. In DNA form, the CDR3 reads TGCAGCGTACGGGGACAGGGCCCAGAGACCCAGTACTTC.

The rearrangement uses TRBV5-1 and TRBJ2-3; 10 bases match TRBD2. In germline, CDR1 is SGHRS, CDR2 YFSETQ. The CDR3 consists of 16 residues. Trimming cost V 2 bases and J 3 bases; bases outside gene matches: 6. The CDR3 spells CASSFSGTSVTDTQYF. CDR3 nucleotide sequence: TGCGCCAGCAGCTTTTCCGGGACTAGCGTAACAGATACGCAGTATTTT.

This clonotype was counted once. The rearrangement uses TRBV7-9 and TRBJ2-1; no reliable D call. CDR1 and CDR2 (germline): SEHNR, FQNEAQ (reference sequence). This CDR3 is 17 amino acids long. Deletions cut 5 bases from V and 0 bases from J, with 17 bases between. The CDR3 DNA reads as TGTGCCAGCAGCCTTCCTAACACGGCGGTCTCCTACAATGAGCAGTTCTTC. As protein: CASSLPNTAVSYNEQFF.

This clonotype was seen a few times. This sequence joins TRBV2 and TRBJ2-3, with 15 nucleotides matching TRBD2. CDR3 length: 18 residues. J was trimmed by 4 bases and V by 4 bases; bases with no gene match: 9. Germline lookup yields CDR1 SNHLY and CDR2 FYNNEI. The CDR3 DNA sequence: TGTGCCAGCAGTGGGTGGACTAGCGGGGGGGCCACTCCAGATACGCAGTATTTT. It encodes CASSGWTSGGATPDTQYF.

The chain combines TRBV20-1 with TRBJ2-3; the D call may be TRBD1 or TRBD2 (5 bases each). Germline V lookup: CDR1 DFQATT, CDR2 SNEGSKA (reference sequence). CDR3 size: 17 residues. The V gene lost 6 bases and the J gene lost 5 bases, with 27 bases spanning the gap. The CDR3 nucleotides are TGCAGTGCGCCCCTGACGGTGGAGGCAGGGTGGCAAGATACGCAGTATTTT. Translated: CSAPLTVEAGWQDTQYF.

The V gene is TRBV5-1, the J gene TRBJ2-7; maybe TRBD2 (5 bases). V was cut by 4 bases and J by 5 bases, with 16 bases left in between. The CDR3 contains 14 residues. Looked up from germline, CDR1 is SGHRS and CDR2 is YFSETQ. The CDR3 nucleotides read TGCGCCAGCAGCGCCGGCGGCGGGCTCGACGAGCAGTACTTC. Protein: CASSAGGGLDEQYF.